This T cell receptor (beta chain) is from a study of T cell responses to AZD1222 COVID-19 vaccine. The CDR3 runs to 13 residues. Germline CDR1 LNHDA, CDR2 SQIVND (reference sequence). Trimming stripped 6 bases from V and 7 bases from J, with 12 bases between. Produced via immunoSEQ multiplex PCR; TCRdb's table is partial and in-frame only. The table lists 130,000 to 150,000 clones, 88% of them singletons. The sequencing here drew on peripheral blood, taken on day 0 of AZD1222 vaccination. The chain uses TRBV19 and TRBJ1-4; D remains ambiguous. The receptor was isolated from an adult in good health. DNA of the CDR3: TGTGCCAGTAGCCCGGGGTGGGGTGAAAAACTGTTTTTT. This translates into CASSPGWGEKLFF.